The 2 T cell receptor beta chains presented below share a single source sample, sequenced in a study of regulatory and conventional T cells in RAG deficiency. Libraries were prepared by immunoSEQ multiplex PCR; TCRdb keeps only in-frame clonotypes and omits some of them. The data hold fewer than 10,000 clones, with roughly 90% observed a single time. Regulatory T cells were sorted from blood as CD4+ CD25-high CD127-low cells. These same data were also listed under a study on regulatory T cells. According to that study: The primer mix had 52 TRBV and 13 TRBJ primers.

Sequencing input: Tregs sorted from blood. The receptors come from a human donor in good health.

V and J are TRBV7-8 and TRBJ2-2, with 8 bases lining up with TRBD2. Germline assignment: CDR1 SGHVS and CDR2 FQNEAQ. CDR3 size: 18 residues. V dropped 2 bases and J dropped 1; count of bases not matched to a gene: 9. CDR3 protein: CASSLRDSGALNTGELFF. The CDR3, as DNA: TGTGCCAGCAGCTTACGCGATAGCGGGGCTCTGAACACCGGGGAGCTGTTTTTT.

The rearrangement links TRBV28 to TRBJ1-5; D is uncertain. This CDR3 is built from 14 residues. CDR1 is MDHEN, CDR2 SYDVKM, per germline. V lost 5 bases, J lost 4 bases, and 12 bases lay in between. CDR3 DNA: TGTGCCAGCAGTCCGACGGAGCCTAATCAGCCCCAGCATTTT. Translating it yields CASSPTEPNQPQHF.